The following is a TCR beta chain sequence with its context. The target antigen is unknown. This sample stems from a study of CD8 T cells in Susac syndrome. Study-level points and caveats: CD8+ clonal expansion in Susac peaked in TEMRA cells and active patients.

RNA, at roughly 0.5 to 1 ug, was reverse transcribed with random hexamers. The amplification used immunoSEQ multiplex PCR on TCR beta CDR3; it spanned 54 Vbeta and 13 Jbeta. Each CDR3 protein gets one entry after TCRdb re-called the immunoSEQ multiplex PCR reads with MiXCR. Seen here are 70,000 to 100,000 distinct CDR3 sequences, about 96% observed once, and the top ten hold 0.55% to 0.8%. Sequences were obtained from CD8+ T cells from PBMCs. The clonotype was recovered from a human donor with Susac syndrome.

The CDR3 nucleotides are TGCGCCAGCAGCCAAGAACCCGACACCTACTCCTACAATGAGCAGTTCTTC. Translation gives CASSQEPDTYSYNEQFF. The V call is TRBV4-3, the J call TRBJ2-1; D gene ambiguous. The germline CDR1 and CDR2 sequences are LGHNA and YSLEER. The CDR3 extends over 17 amino acids. V was pared by 0 bases and J by 0 bases, with 12 bases between.